This entry lists 26 T cell receptor beta chains sequenced from one sample in a study of blood T cell repertoires in COVID-19. The protocol was immunoSEQ multiplex PCR, while the TCRdb copy is restricted to in-frame clones and leaves out a portion. The repertoire includes about 99,000 clones, about 91% of them detected once, and approximately 3.5% sits in the top ten. The material sequenced was peripheral blood. Source of these receptors: a human donor in a cohort sampled during active COVID-19.

The gene calls are TRBV27 and TRBJ2-5; D is perhaps TRBD1 (5 bases). The CDR3 spans 16 residues. Germline loops: CDR1 MNHEY, CDR2 SMNVEV (reference sequence). V dropped 5 bases and J dropped 5 bases, with 21 bases sitting between them. This chain's CDR3 is CASSMGFQGGTETQYF. The DNA for the CDR3 is TGTGCCAGCAGTATGGGCTTTCAGGGCGGTACGGAGACCCAGTACTTC.

The chain links TRBV4-3 to TRBJ1-4; D is ambiguous. Germline loops: CDR1 LGHNA, CDR2 YSLEER. The length of the CDR3 is 15 residues. V was trimmed by 4 bases and J by 3 bases, leaving 12 bases between them. CDR3 sequence: CASSLSQRANEKLFF. CDR3 nucleotide sequence: TGCGCCAGCAGCCTTAGCCAGAGAGCTAATGAAAAACTGTTTTTT.

The chain recombines TRBV4-1 with TRBJ2-3; D not certain. Germline CDR1 is MGHRA and CDR2 is YSYEKL. V lost 0 bases and J lost 0, with 4 bases in between. This CDR3 is built from 14 residues. The chain's CDR3 is CASSQDPSTDTQYF. For the CDR3, the DNA is TGCGCCAGCAGCCAAGACCCAAGCACAGATACGCAGTATTTT.

The genes are TRBV6-2 or TRBV6-3 and TRBJ2-1; TRBD1 matches 9 bases. The V gene end was trimmed by 5 bases and the J gene end by 9 bases; junction bases not matched to a gene: 8. Germline CDR1 and CDR2: MNHEY and SVGEGT. The length of the CDR3 is 14 residues. The CDR3 DNA follows: TGTGCCAGCAGTCATGGGACAGGGATACGTGAGCAGTTCTTC. It translates to CASSHGTGIREQFF.

V and J are TRBV10-1 and TRBJ2-5, with 8 bases that match TRBD2. The CDR3 is 14 residues long. With V trimmed by 4 bases and J by 5 bases, 6 bases remained unmatched. Germline V gene lookup returns CDR1 WNHNN and CDR2 SYGVQD (reference sequence). CDR3 in DNA: TGCGCCAGCAGTGCAGGACTAGCCCGGGAGACCCAGTACTTC. It specifies CASSAGLARETQYF.

The chain recombines TRBV14 with TRBJ2-5; D is possibly TRBD1 (6 bases). This CDR3 comprises 17 residues. Germline V gene lookup returns CDR1 SGHDN and CDR2 FVKESK. Between the trimmed V and J ends, which lost 2 bases and 4 bases, there was a span of 20 bases. The CDR3 here is CASSQSGQGKFVETQYF. The CDR3 nucleotides are TGTGCCAGCAGCCAAAGTGGTCAGGGGAAGTTTGTAGAGACCCAGTACTTC.

V usage is TRBV7-2 and J usage is TRBJ2-1, with TRBD2 matching 8 bases. This CDR3 has 15 amino acids. V shed 5 bases and J 6 bases; nucleotides not matched to a gene: 9. Germline CDR1 SGHTA, CDR2 FQGNSA. For the CDR3, the DNA is TGTGCCAGCAGCGATAGCGGGGTAACCCCCAATGAGCAGTTCTTC. The encoded protein is CASSDSGVTPNEQFF.

The J gene is TRBJ2-1, the V gene TRBV5-4, with D unclear. Germline-derived CDR1 and CDR2 are SGHNT and YYREEE (reference sequence). The CDR3 length is 11 residues. The V and J ends lost 4 bases and 6 bases respectively, with 5 bases between them. The CDR3, as DNA: TGTGCCAGCAGCCCCGGCAATGAGCAGTTCTTC. This sequence encodes CASSPGNEQFF.

The chain is built from TRBV14 and TRBJ1-2, with D tentatively TRBD1 (6 bases). CDR1 SGHDN and CDR2 FVKESK come from the germline V gene. The V gene lost 4 bases and the J gene lost 7 bases, with 13 bases spanning the gap. CDR3 length equals 13 residues. The CDR3 DNA is TGTGCCAGCAGCCTCACAGGGACCACTGGCTACACCTTC. Its protein product is CASSLTGTTGYTF. The complete variable domain, with remaining parts taken from reference TRBV14 and TRBJ1-2, reads EAGVTQFPSHSVIEKGQTVTLRCDPISGHDNLYWYRRVMGKEIKFLLHFVKESKQDESGMPNNRFLAERTGGTYSTLKVQPAELEDSGVYFCASSLTGTTGYTFGSGTRLTVV.

The V and J genes are TRBV7-3 and TRBJ1-1; D gene unclear. The CDR3 has 13 amino acids. Trimming removed 5 bases from V and 1 base from J, with 8 bases in between. Germline CDR1 SGHTA, CDR2 FQGTGA. In nucleotides, the CDR3 is TGTGCCAGCAGCGCCTACAGGAACACTGAAGCTTTCTTT. Residues: CASSAYRNTEAFF.

There are a few counts of this clone. This chain joins TRBV9 and TRBJ1-6; TRBD1 aligns across 10 bases. Trimming removed 4 bases from V and 13 bases from J; junction bases left unmatched: 14. The germline gives CDR1 SGDLS, CDR2 YYNGEE. The CDR3 is made up of 16 amino acids. This CDR3 reads CASSPQRGQGPFPLHF. CDR3 nucleotides: TGTGCCAGCAGCCCTCAACGGGGACAGGGGCCTTTTCCCCTCCACTTT.

Here the CDR3 reads CASSLQGSPGNTIYF. The CDR3 nucleotides read TGCGCCAGCAGCTTACAGGGTTCTCCCGGAAACACCATATATTTT. The chain is built from TRBV5-1 and TRBJ1-3, with a possible D match to TRBD1 (6 bases). Trimming stripped 2 bases from V and 4 bases from J, with 13 bases between. The CDR3 extends over 15 amino acids. The germline CDR1 and CDR2 sequences are SGHRS and YFSETQ. Combining the CDR3 with reference TRBV5-1 and TRBJ1-3 gives the whole variable domain KAGVTQTPRYLIKTRGQQVTLSCSPISGHRSVSWYQQTPGQGLQFLFEYFSETQRNKGNFPGRFSGRQFSNSRSEMNVSTLELGDSALYLCASSLQGSPGNTIYFGEGSWLTVV.

This sequence joins TRBV9 and TRBJ2-7, with 8 bases aligning to TRBD2. CDR3 size: 16 residues. The ends lost 0 bases at V and 0 bases at J; junction bases unmatched: 5. In germline, CDR1 is SGDLS, CDR2 YYNGEE. The CDR3 nucleotides read TGTGCCAGCAGCGTAGGTGGTAGCGGGGTCTCCTACGAGCAGTACTTC. Amino acids: CASSVGGSGVSYEQYF.

The chain recombines TRBV6-2 or TRBV6-3 with TRBJ1-5; D remains ambiguous. The CDR3 spans 14 residues. V was cut by 0 bases and J by 4 bases, with 7 bases left in between. Looked up from germline, CDR1 is MNHEY and CDR2 is SVGEGT. CDR3 sequence (DNA): TGTGCCAGCAGTTACTCATCGAGGAATCAGCCCCAGCATTTT. This encodes CASSYSSRNQPQHF.

The chain employs TRBV20-1 and TRBJ2-5; TRBD2 aligns across 10 bases. The CDR3 is 15 residues long. Germline CDR1 reads DFQATT; CDR2 reads SNEGSKA (reference sequence). Trimming took 3 bases from V and 4 from J; bases not matched to a gene: 8. For the CDR3, the DNA is TGCAGTGCTAGTCTACTGGGACTAGCGTCAGAGACCCAGTACTTC. As protein: CSASLLGLASETQYF.

The chain has TRBV6-4 and TRBJ2-2; TRBD2 is a possible D gene (5 bases). The length of the CDR3 is 14 residues. Germline assignment: CDR1 MRHNA and CDR2 SNTAGT. The ends were cut back, 5 bases at V and 7 bases at J, with 14 bases in the middle. This CDR3 reads CASSRGRFGGELFF. The CDR3 region has the DNA TGTGCCAGCAGTCGAGGGCGCTTCGGCGGGGAGCTGTTTTTT.

This chain links TRBV7-8 with TRBJ2-3; D possibly corresponds to TRBD1 (6 bases). The germline CDR1 and CDR2 sequences are SGHVS and FQNEAQ. This CDR3 comprises 15 residues. The V end was cut by 7 bases, the J end by 2 bases, with 16 bases between. CDR3 sequence (DNA): TGTGCCAGCACCCCATTAGGGGGAAACACAGATACGCAGTATTTT. Protein sequence: CASTPLGGNTDTQYF.

The V gene is TRBV5-1, the J gene TRBJ2-3, with TRBD2 matching over 8 bases. This CDR3 has 14 amino acids. Germline V gives CDR1 SGHRS, CDR2 YFSETQ. Trimming took 6 bases from V and 4 from J; bases not matched to a gene: 7. CDR3 loop: CASTKAGVPDTQYF. The DNA of the CDR3 is TGCGCCAGCACCAAAGCGGGAGTGCCAGATACGCAGTATTTT.

V gene TRBV9 combines with J gene TRBJ2-7, with a tentative D call TRBD2 (7 bases). V shed 1 base and J shed 7 bases, with 18 bases lying between them. CDR3 length equals 15 residues. Germline V lookup: CDR1 SGDLS, CDR2 YYNGEE. The CDR3 sequence is CASSVSGGGLLEQYF. In DNA, the CDR3 is TGTGCCAGCAGCGTATCTGGGGGGGGCCTCTTAGAGCAGTACTTC.

This clone turned up a few times. The chain carries TRBV19 and TRBJ2-2, with 7 positions matching TRBD1. With 8 bases clipped from V and 5 bases from J, the junction kept 8 bases outside the gene matches. This CDR3 has 14 amino acids. Germline loops: CDR1 LNHDA, CDR2 SQIVND (reference sequence). For the CDR3, the DNA is TGTGCCAGTTCCCGGAACAGGGGAACCGGGGAGCTGTTTTTT. Its translation: CASSRNRGTGELFF. Complete variable domain (other parts from reference TRBV19 and TRBJ2-2): DGGITQSPKYLFRKEGQNVTLSCEQNLNHDAMYWYRQDPGQGLRLIYYSQIVNDFQKGDIAEGYSVSREKKESFPLTVTSAQKNPTAFYLCASSRNRGTGELFFGEGSRLTVL.

This clone has just a few counts. J is TRBJ2-7 and V is TRBV19; D not certain. This CDR3 spans 11 amino acids. Deletions cut 3 bases from V and 4 bases from J, with 4 bases between. The germline gives CDR1 LNHDA, CDR2 SQIVND (reference sequence). The CDR3 reads CASSIRYEQYF. CDR3 nucleotides: TGTGCCAGTAGTATCAGGTACGAGCAGTACTTC.

The V call is TRBV5-1, the J call TRBJ1-6; D uncertain. V was cut by 0 bases and J by 10 bases, with 8 bases left in between. CDR1 is SGHRS, CDR2 YFSETQ, per germline. The CDR3 extends over 13 amino acids. The CDR3 DNA reads as TGCGCCAGCAGCTTGGGACTGACCTCACCCCTCCACTTT. It encodes CASSLGLTSPLHF.

This clone has just one count. This rearrangement joins TRBV23-1 to TRBJ2-2; 7 nucleotides line up with TRBD1. TRBV23-1 is an ORF for which the function is uncertain. The J segment lost 5 bases and the V segment lost 6 bases, leaving 18 bases of the junction unmatched. CDR3 size: 18 residues. The CDR3 here is CASSPNLPDRSPTGELFF. The CDR3 DNA follows: TGCGCCAGCAGCCCCAATCTACCGGACAGGTCACCGACCGGGGAGCTGTTTTTT.

In this sample, this clone turned up once. The rearrangement links TRBV6-1 to TRBJ1-2; 7 positions match TRBD1. The CDR3 covers 15 residues. The V gene end was trimmed by 3 bases and the J gene end by 8 bases; junction bases not matched to a gene: 12. Germline V lookup: CDR1 MNHNS, CDR2 SASEGT. The CDR3, as DNA: TGTGCCAGCAGTGAGTACAGGGGACGGAATAGCGGCTACACCTTC. Its protein product is CASSEYRGRNSGYTF.

The rearrangement uses TRBV4-2 and TRBJ2-1; 10 bases fit TRBD2. Trimming took 0 bases from V and 7 from J; bases not matched to a gene: 6. Germline CDR1 and CDR2: LGHNA and YNFKEQ. The CDR3 contains 16 residues. CDR3 nucleotide sequence: TGTGCCAGCAGCCAAGAAGGACTAGCGGAGGGAAATGAGCAGTTCTTC. This sequence encodes CASSQEGLAEGNEQFF.

On this clone itself: At one of its ends the junction is not consistent with the germline gene, which may arise from a read error. This chain joins TRBV7-7 and TRBJ2-7, with D possibly being TRBD1 (6 bases). Germline CDR1 and CDR2: SSHAT and FNYEAQ (reference sequence). CDR3 length: 13 amino acids. CDR3: CASSKTGVGEQYF. CDR3 DNA: TGTGCTAGCAGCAAGACAGGAGTAGGCGAGCAGTACTTC.